The 28 T cell receptor beta chains given below trace back to one sample, sequenced in a study of OX40 agonist ivuxolimab in advanced cancers. The method was immunoSEQ multiplex PCR; TCRdb's version includes in-frame clones alone and lacks a portion of them. The sample lists tens of thousands of clones, 90% to 95% seen once, with roughly 5% in the top ten. The sample here was CD4+ or CD8+ T cells sorted from blood, taken in a trial of the OX40 agonist ivuxolimab. These receptors were collected from an adult with an advanced solid tumor such as melanoma, head and neck, liver or kidney cancer.

The J gene is TRBJ1-1, the V gene TRBV29-1; no firm D call. Trimming took 4 bases from V and 3 from J, leaving 12 bases between them. The germline gives CDR1 SQVTM, CDR2 ANQGSEA. The CDR3 length is 13 residues. CDR3 coding DNA: TGCAGCGTTGGGCTCAATGTTTACACTGAAGCTTTCTTT. Its protein is CSVGLNVYTEAFF.

This clone was observed a handful of times. This sequence joins TRBV27 and TRBJ2-7; 9 positions match TRBD1. The CDR3 runs 14 residues. Per germline, CDR1 MNHEY and CDR2 SMNVEV (reference sequence). Trimming took 5 bases from V and 6 from J; bases not matched to a gene: 8. CDR3 nucleotide sequence: TGTGCCAGCAGTCCTGGGACAGGGATGGGCGAGCAGTACGTC. Its protein product is CASSPGTGMGEQYV.

CDR3: CASSMGGSYEQYF. The CDR3 DNA sequence: TGTGCCAGCAGTATGGGCGGATCCTACGAGCAGTACTTC. The V gene is TRBV27, the J gene TRBJ2-7; no firm D call. CDR3 length: 13 residues. Germline lookup yields CDR1 MNHEY and CDR2 SMNVEV (reference sequence). Trimming left V 5 bases short and J 1 base short, with 9 bases between.

The rearrangement links TRBV11-2 to TRBJ2-7; D unclear. The CDR3 is 14 amino acids. Germline loops: CDR1 SGHAT, CDR2 FQNNGV. The V end lost 6 bases, the J end lost 1 base, and 13 bases lay between the germline ends. The CDR3: CASSPALESYEQYV. CDR3 DNA sequence: TGTGCCAGCAGTCCAGCCCTAGAGTCCTACGAGCAGTACGTC.

This clone was seen only once. The chain has TRBV5-1 and TRBJ1-1; D gene unclear. CDR3 length: 14 residues. Trimming removed 2 bases at V and 4 bases at J, with 12 bases between. CDR1 and CDR2 from the germline V gene are SGHRS and YFSETQ. The CDR3 sequence: CASSFGPTPTEAFF. In DNA, the CDR3 is TGCGCCAGCAGCTTTGGCCCTACCCCCACTGAAGCTTTCTTT.

On this clone itself: No conserved phenylalanine or tryptophan is present at the end of the CDR3, so a read error is the likely explanation. It is unclear where the CDR3 begins or ends on the DNA, so no DNA is shown, and the CDR3 is as TCRdb lists it. CDR3 region: CASSQDSTGLAGGPCL. This chain links TRBV14 with TRBJ2-4; the table's TRBD2 call for D was not verified on the DNA. The CDR3 spans 16 amino acids, including both terminal residues. Germline values: CDR1 SGHDN, CDR2 FVKESK.

The genes are TRBV28 and TRBJ2-5, with TRBD1 identical over 7 bases. Per the germline V gene, CDR1 is MDHEN and CDR2 is SYDVKM. V lost 3 bases, J lost 5 bases, and 12 bases stayed unmatched. The CDR3 spans 16 residues. As DNA, the CDR3 is TGTGCCAGCAGTTTCGACGGGACAGACCCAACGGAGACCCAGTACTTC. Translating it yields CASSFDGTDPTETQYF.

The chain joins TRBV4-1 to TRBJ2-7, with 7 bases lining up with TRBD2. The V gene end was trimmed by 1 base and the J gene end by 3 bases; junction bases not matched to a gene: 12. Germline CDR1 reads MGHRA; CDR2 reads YSYEKL. This CDR3 spans 17 amino acids. CDR3 residues: CASSQVLVGAGYYEQYV. The CDR3 DNA follows: TGCGCCAGCAGCCAAGTTTTGGTGGGAGCGGGATACTACGAGCAGTACGTC.

J is TRBJ2-7 and V is TRBV6-5; D not resolved. Germline V lookup: CDR1 MNHEY, CDR2 SVGAGI. Trimming left V 8 bases short and J 3 bases short, with 8 bases between. This CDR3 has 11 residues. CDR3 nucleotides: TGTGCCAGCGCCGGTCTCTACGAGCAGTACTTC. Translated, it gives CASAGLYEQYF.

The genes are TRBV2 and TRBJ2-1; D gene unclear. The CDR3 extends over 14 amino acids. Trimming shortened V by 3 bases and J by 6 bases, and 12 bases separated the two germline ends. The germline gives CDR1 SNHLY, CDR2 FYNNEI. This chain's CDR3 is CASSEMARSNEQFF. Written as DNA, the CDR3 is TGTGCCAGCAGTGAGATGGCTCGGTCCAATGAGCAGTTCTTC.

The chain has TRBV4-1 and TRBJ1-1; D is unclear. Trimming shortened V by 1 base and J by 11 bases, and 11 bases separated the two germline ends. The germline V gene has CDR1 MGHRA and CDR2 YSYEKL. The CDR3 covers 12 residues. The CDR3 coding sequence is TGCGCCAGCAGCCAAGCAGATAGGAGGGCTTTCTTT. Its translation: CASSQADRRAFF.

This clone was observed a single time. The chain couples TRBV7-9 to TRBJ2-3; the D gene is possibly TRBD2 (7 bases). Trimming cost V 4 bases and J 3 bases, with 17 bases left between them. Germline loops: CDR1 SEHNR, CDR2 FQNEAQ (reference sequence). The CDR3 sequence is 16 residues long. The CDR3 region is CASSSRTGGPTDTQYF. The CDR3 DNA follows: TGTGCCAGCAGCTCTAGGACGGGGGGCCCGACAGATACGCAGTATTTT. Full variable domain (remainder filled in from reference TRBV7-9 and TRBJ2-3): DTGVSQNPRHKITKRGQNVTFRCDPISEHNRLYWYRQTLGQGPEFLTYFQNEAQLEKSRLLSDRFSAERPKGSFSTLEIQRTEQGDSAMYLCASSSRTGGPTDTQYFGPGTRLTVL.

V is TRBV5-6 and J is TRBJ2-1; 7 nucleotides line up with TRBD2. The CDR3 runs to 15 residues. Trimming removed 1 base from V and 4 bases from J; junction bases left unmatched: 5. Germline CDR1 and CDR2: SGHDT and YYEEEE. CDR3 coding DNA: TGTGCCAGCAGCTTGCGAGCGGGAATATACAATGAGCAGTTCTTC. This codes for CASSLRAGIYNEQFF.

The V call is TRBV6-4, the J call TRBJ1-1; 8 bases agree with TRBD1. This CDR3 is 15 amino acids long. The germline gives CDR1 MRHNA, CDR2 SNTAGT. V gave up 0 bases and J gave up 3 bases; unmatched junction bases: 3. The CDR3 loop is CASSDSTGAHTEAFF. CDR3 bases: TGTGCCAGCAGTGACTCGACAGGGGCTCACACTGAAGCTTTCTTT.

The chain joins TRBV9 to TRBJ2-2; 8 bases are a match to TRBD2. Trimming took 0 bases from V and 1 from J; bases not matched to a gene: 8. Germline assignment: CDR1 SGDLS and CDR2 YYNGEE. The CDR3 length is 18 residues. The CDR3 spells CASSVGGEAGGNTGELFF. CDR3 nucleotides: TGTGCCAGCAGCGTAGGAGGCGAGGCGGGAGGGAACACCGGGGAGCTGTTTTTT. Full variable domain (remainder filled in from reference TRBV9 and TRBJ2-2): DSGVTQTPKHLITATGQRVTLRCSPRSGDLSVYWYQQSLDQGLQFLIQYYNGEERAKGNILERFSAQQFPDLHSELNLSSLELGDSALYFCASSVGGEAGGNTGELFFGEGSRLTVL.

This sequence joins TRBV2 and TRBJ1-1, with 7 bases aligning to TRBD1. The junction had 5 bases not matched to a gene; V was cut back by 4 bases and J by 0 bases. This CDR3 is built from 15 residues. Germline CDR1 SNHLY, CDR2 FYNNEI. In DNA, the CDR3 is TGTGCCAGCAGTGTCAGGGGGAACCTGAACACTGAAGCTTTCTTT. This codes for CASSVRGNLNTEAFF.

The chain is built from TRBV4-1 and TRBJ2-1; D is undetermined. The CDR3 is made up of 14 amino acids. V lost 4 bases to trimming and J lost 5 bases, with 12 bases between them. CDR1 is MGHRA and CDR2 is YSYEKL in the germline V gene. The CDR3 region is CASSLRTLDNEQFF. In DNA, the CDR3 is TGCGCCAGCAGCCTTCGTACGCTCGACAATGAGCAGTTCTTC.

The CDR3 DNA reads as TGTGCCAGTAGTACCACCGCTTACAATGAGCAGTTCTTC. Amino acids: CASSTTAYNEQFF. The rearrangement links TRBV19 to TRBJ2-1, with D uncertain. This CDR3 comprises 13 residues. The germline V gene has CDR1 LNHDA and CDR2 SQIVND (reference sequence). Trimming shortened V by 4 bases and J by 4 bases, and 8 bases separated the two germline ends. The full variable domain, rest sourced from reference TRBV19 and TRBJ2-1, is DGGITQSPKYLFRKEGQNVTLSCEQNLNHDAMYWYRQDPGQGLRLIYYSQIVNDFQKGDIAEGYSVSREKKESFPLTVTSAQKNPTAFYLCASSTTAYNEQFFGPGTRLTVL.

The chain links TRBV6-4 to TRBJ2-1; D gene ambiguous. The CDR3 is 12 residues long. From germline, CDR1 is MRHNA and CDR2 SNTAGT. The V and J ends lost 2 bases and 4 bases respectively, with 3 bases between them. DNA of the CDR3: TGTGCCAGCAGTGACACTTACAATGAGCAGTTCTTC. This codes for CASSDTYNEQFF.

The rearrangement uses TRBV27 and TRBJ2-5; 9 positions agree with TRBD2. Germline CDR1 and CDR2: MNHEY and SMNVEV (reference sequence). CDR3 length: 15 amino acids. With 5 bases clipped from V and 7 bases from J, the junction kept 11 bases outside the gene matches. CDR3 protein: CASSLGQSGRLTQYF. The CDR3 DNA reads TGTGCCAGCAGTCTGGGGCAAAGCGGGAGGTTGACCCAGTACTTC.

V and J are TRBV7-6 and TRBJ2-7; possible D gene TRBD1, 5 bases. The germline gives CDR1 SGHVS, CDR2 FNYEAQ. V lost 6 bases and J lost 6, with 12 bases in between. CDR3 length: 12 amino acids. CDR3: CASSRTGIEQYF. The CDR3, as DNA: TGTGCCAGCAGTCGTACAGGAATCGAGCAGTACTTC. The full variable domain, in which reference TRBV7-6 and TRBJ2-7 provide the parts outside the CDR3, is GAGVSQSPRYKVTKRGQDVALRCDPISGHVSLYWYRQALGQGPEFLTYFNYEAQQDKSGLPNDRFSAERPEGSISTLTIQRTEQRDSAMYRCASSRTGIEQYFGPGTRLTVT.

Written as DNA, the CDR3 is TGCGCCAGCAGCGTGAGGCTAGCGGGGCACAATGAGCAGTTCTTC. Its translation is CASSVRLAGHNEQFF. The gene calls are TRBV4-1 and TRBJ2-1; 9 positions agree with TRBD2. With V trimmed by 5 bases and J by 5 bases, 7 bases remained unmatched. The CDR3 runs 15 residues. Per the germline V gene, CDR1 is MGHRA and CDR2 is YSYEKL.

The V call is TRBV7-8, the J call TRBJ2-1; D unresolved. Looked up from germline, CDR1 is SGHVS and CDR2 is FQNEAQ. This CDR3 region has 14 residues. V was cut by 1 base and J by 5 bases, with 9 bases left in between. CDR3 bases: TGTGCCAGCAGCTTAGTTTCAGAAGACAATGAGCAGTTCTTC. It encodes CASSLVSEDNEQFF.

The chain employs TRBV27 and TRBJ1-3; D is perhaps TRBD1 (5 bases). Germline-derived CDR1 and CDR2 are MNHEY and SMNVEV (reference sequence). V was pared by 5 bases and J by 4 bases, with 12 bases between. This CDR3 comprises 14 residues. CDR3 region: CASSTRWGGNTIYF. The CDR3 DNA is TGTGCCAGCAGTACACGCTGGGGCGGAAACACCATATATTTT.

The CDR3 DNA is TGTGCCAGCAGCAAGAGGGGGCTGGGGAGAAGGCGTAACAATGAGCAGTTCTTC. It encodes CASSKRGLGRRRNNEQFF. The chain carries TRBV21-1 and TRBJ2-1; the DNA was not used to check the table's D call, TRBD1. TRBV21-1 is classified as a pseudogene. The CDR3 is made up of 18 amino acids.

This rearrangement joins TRBV18 to TRBJ2-7; D remains ambiguous. Per the germline V gene, CDR1 is KGHSH and CDR2 is LQKENI. CDR3 size: 14 residues. V was clipped by 3 bases and J by 0 bases, with 9 bases between them. CDR3 in amino acids: CASSPWGSSYEQYF. The CDR3 region has the DNA TGTGCCAGCTCACCTTGGGGATCCTCCTACGAGCAGTACTTC.

The chain combines TRBV7-3 with TRBJ2-2, with 12 positions matching TRBD2. This CDR3 contains 14 residues. Germline assignment: CDR1 SGHTA and CDR2 FQGTGA. Trimming removed 4 bases from V and 7 bases from J; junction bases left unmatched: 1. The CDR3, as DNA: TGTGCCAGCAGCTCTAGCGGGAGGGGCGGGGAGCTGTTTTTT. This gives the protein CASSSSGRGGELFF. Filled out from reference TRBV7-3 and TRBJ2-2, the complete variable domain reads GAGVSQTPSNKVTEKGKYVELRCDPISGHTALYWYRQSLGQGPEFLIYFQGTGAADDSGLPNDRFFAVRPEGSVSTLKIQRTERGDSAVYLCASSSSGRGGELFFGEGSRLTVL.

This clone has a single count. The rearrangement links TRBV9 to TRBJ2-7, with D possibly TRBD1 on 6 matching bases. Trimming left V 4 bases short and J 0 bases short, with 11 bases between. This CDR3 region has 14 residues. CDR1 is SGDLS, CDR2 YYNGEE, per germline. The CDR3 DNA reads TGTGCCAGCAGCCCAGGACAGAGCTCCTACGAGCAGTACGTC. It specifies CASSPGQSSYEQYV.